The TCR beta chain described here comes from a study of blood T cell repertoires in COVID-19. Germline V gene lookup returns CDR1 MDHEN and CDR2 SYDVKM. CDR3 length equals 12 residues. The ends were cut back, 6 bases at V and 4 bases at J, with 9 bases in the middle. Method: immunoSEQ multiplex PCR; TCRdb's copy keeps in-frame clones and lacks some. This repertoire shows tens of thousands of clones, under 70% found once; its top ten account for around 9.4%. The specimen sequenced was peripheral blood. The sequence was obtained from a woman between 70 and 85 years old with acute or convalescent COVID-19. The rearrangement joins TRBV28 to TRBJ1-2; a possible D gene is TRBD1 (6 bases). The CDR3 reads CASSLGAYGYTF. The CDR3 DNA sequence: TGTGCCAGCAGCCTGGGGGCCTATGGCTACACCTTC.